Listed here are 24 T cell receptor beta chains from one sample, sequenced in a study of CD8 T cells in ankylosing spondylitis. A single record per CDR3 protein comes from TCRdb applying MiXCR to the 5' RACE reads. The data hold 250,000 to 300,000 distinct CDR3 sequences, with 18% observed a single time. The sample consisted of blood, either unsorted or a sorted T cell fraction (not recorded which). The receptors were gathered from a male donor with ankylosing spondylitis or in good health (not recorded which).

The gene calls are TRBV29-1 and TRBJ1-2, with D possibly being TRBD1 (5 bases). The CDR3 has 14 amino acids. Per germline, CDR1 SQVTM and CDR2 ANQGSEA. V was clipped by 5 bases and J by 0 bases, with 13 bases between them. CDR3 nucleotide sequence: TGCAGCGTTCTTCGGGACCCCCCTAACTATGGCTACACCTTC. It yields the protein CSVLRDPPNYGYTF.

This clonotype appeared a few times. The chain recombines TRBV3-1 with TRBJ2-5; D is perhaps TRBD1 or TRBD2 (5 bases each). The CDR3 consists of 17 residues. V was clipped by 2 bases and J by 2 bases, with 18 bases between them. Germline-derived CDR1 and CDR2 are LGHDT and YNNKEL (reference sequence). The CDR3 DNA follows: TGTGCCAGCAGCCAACGGTCGAGCCGGGACCCACAAGAGACCCAGTACTTC. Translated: CASSQRSSRDPQETQYF.

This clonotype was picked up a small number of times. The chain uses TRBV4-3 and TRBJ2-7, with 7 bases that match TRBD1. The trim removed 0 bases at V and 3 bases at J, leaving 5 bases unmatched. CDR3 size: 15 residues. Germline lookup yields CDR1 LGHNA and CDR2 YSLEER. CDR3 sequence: CASSQDYTGDYEQYF. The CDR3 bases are TGCGCCAGCAGCCAAGACTACACAGGGGACTACGAGCAGTACTTC.

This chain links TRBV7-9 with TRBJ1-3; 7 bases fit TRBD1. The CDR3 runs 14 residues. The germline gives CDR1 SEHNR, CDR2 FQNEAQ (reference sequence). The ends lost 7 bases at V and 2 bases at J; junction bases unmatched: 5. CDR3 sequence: CASTPGTAGNTIYF. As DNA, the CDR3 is TGTGCCAGCACCCCCGGGACAGCTGGAAACACCATATATTTT. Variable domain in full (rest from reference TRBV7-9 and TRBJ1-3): DTGVSQNPRHKITKRGQNVTFRCDPISEHNRLYWYRQTLGQGPEFLTYFQNEAQLEKSRLLSDRFSAERPKGSFSTLEIQRTEQGDSAMYLCASTPGTAGNTIYFGEGSWLTVV.

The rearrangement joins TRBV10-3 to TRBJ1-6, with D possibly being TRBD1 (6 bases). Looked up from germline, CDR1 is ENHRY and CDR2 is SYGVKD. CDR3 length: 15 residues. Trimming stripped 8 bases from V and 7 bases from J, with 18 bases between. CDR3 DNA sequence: TGTGCCATCCAAGAGTCCGGACAGCTAAATTCACCCCTCCACTTT. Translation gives CAIQESGQLNSPLHF.

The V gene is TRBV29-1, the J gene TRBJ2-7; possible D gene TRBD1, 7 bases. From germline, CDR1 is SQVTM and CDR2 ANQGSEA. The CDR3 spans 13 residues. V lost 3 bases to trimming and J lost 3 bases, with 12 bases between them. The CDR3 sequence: CSVEARDSYEQYF. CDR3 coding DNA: TGCAGCGTTGAGGCGCGGGACAGCTACGAGCAGTACTTC.

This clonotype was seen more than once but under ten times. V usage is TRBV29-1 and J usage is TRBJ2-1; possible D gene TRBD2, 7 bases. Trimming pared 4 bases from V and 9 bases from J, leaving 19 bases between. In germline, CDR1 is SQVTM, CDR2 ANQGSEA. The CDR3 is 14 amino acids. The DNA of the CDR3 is TGCAGCGTTGTCGCGGGGGCTCGCCCCGCTGAGCAGTTCTTC. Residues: CSVVAGARPAEQFF.

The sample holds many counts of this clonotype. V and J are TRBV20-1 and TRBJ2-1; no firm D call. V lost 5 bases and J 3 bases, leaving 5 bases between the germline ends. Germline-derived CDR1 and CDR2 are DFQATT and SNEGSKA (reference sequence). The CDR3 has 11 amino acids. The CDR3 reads CSAPYYNEQFF. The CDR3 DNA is TGCAGTGCTCCATACTACAATGAGCAGTTCTTC.

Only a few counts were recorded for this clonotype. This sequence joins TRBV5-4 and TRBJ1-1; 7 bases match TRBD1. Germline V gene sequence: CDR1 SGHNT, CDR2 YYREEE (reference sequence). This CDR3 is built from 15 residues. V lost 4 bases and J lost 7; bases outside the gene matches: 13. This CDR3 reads CASSDKPGQRGEAFF. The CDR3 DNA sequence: TGTGCCAGCAGCGATAAACCGGGACAGAGAGGTGAAGCTTTCTTT.

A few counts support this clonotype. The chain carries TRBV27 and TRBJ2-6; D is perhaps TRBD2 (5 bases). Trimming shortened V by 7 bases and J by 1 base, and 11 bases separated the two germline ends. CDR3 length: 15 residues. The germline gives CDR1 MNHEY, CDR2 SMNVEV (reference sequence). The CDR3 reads CASTRWRSGANVLTF. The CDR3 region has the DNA TGTGCCAGCACCCGATGGAGGTCTGGGGCCAACGTCCTGACTTTC.

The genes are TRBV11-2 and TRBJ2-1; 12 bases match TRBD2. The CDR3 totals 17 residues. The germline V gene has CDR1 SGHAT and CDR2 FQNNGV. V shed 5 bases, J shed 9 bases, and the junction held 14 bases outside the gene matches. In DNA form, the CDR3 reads TGTGCCAGCAGCCCCGGACTAGCGGGATTACCCGTTGCTGAGCAGTTCTTC. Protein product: CASSPGLAGLPVAEQFF.

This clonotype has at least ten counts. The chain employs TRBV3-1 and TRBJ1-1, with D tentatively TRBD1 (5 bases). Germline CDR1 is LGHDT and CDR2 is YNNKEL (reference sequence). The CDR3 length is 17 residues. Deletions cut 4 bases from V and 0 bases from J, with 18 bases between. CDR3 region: CASSPHPRGTMNTEAFF. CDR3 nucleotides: TGTGCCAGCAGCCCTCACCCTCGGGGGACTATGAACACTGAAGCTTTCTTT.

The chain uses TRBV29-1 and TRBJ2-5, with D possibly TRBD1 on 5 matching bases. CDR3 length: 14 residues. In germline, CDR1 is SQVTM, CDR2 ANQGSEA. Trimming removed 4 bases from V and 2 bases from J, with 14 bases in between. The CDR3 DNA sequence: TGCAGCGTTGTCCCCCCTGACAGACAAGAGACCCAGTACTTC. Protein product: CSVVPPDRQETQYF.

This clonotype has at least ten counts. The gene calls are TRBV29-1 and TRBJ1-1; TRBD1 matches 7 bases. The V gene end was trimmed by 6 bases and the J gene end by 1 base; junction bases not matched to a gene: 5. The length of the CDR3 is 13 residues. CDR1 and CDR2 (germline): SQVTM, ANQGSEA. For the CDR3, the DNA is TGCAGCGTGGAGACAGGGAAGAACACTGAAGCTTTCTTT. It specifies CSVETGKNTEAFF.

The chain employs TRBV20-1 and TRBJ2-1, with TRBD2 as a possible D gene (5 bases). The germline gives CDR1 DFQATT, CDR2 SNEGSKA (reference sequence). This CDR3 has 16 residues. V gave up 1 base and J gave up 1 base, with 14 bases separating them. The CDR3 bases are TGCAGTGCTAGAGTCTTAGAGACGGGGTCCTACAATGAGCAGTTCTTC. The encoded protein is CSARVLETGSYNEQFF.

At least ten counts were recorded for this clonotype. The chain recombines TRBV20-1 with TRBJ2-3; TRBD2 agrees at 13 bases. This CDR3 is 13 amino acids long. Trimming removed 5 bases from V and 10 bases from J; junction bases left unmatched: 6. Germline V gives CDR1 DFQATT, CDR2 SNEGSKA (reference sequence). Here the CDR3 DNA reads TGCAGTGCTTGGACTAGCGGGAGCCCGTCGCAGTATTTT. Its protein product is CSAWTSGSPSQYF.

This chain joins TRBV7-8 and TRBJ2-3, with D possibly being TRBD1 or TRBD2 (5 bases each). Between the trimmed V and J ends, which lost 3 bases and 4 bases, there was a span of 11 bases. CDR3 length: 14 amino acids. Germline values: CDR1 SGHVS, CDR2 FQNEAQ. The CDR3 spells CASSFPGTADTQYF. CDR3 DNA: TGTGCCAGCAGCTTTCCCGGGACGGCAGATACGCAGTATTTT.

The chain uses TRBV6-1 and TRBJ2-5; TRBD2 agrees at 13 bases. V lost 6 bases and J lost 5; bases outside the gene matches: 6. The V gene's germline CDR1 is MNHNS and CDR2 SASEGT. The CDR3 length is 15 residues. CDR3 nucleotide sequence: TGTGCCAGCAGATGGACTAGCGGGAGCGAGGAGACCCAGTACTTC. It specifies CASRWTSGSEETQYF.

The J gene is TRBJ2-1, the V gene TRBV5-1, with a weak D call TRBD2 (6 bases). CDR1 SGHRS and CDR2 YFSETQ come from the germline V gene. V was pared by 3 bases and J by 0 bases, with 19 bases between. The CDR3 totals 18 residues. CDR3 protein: CASSSGLLTDSSYNEQFF. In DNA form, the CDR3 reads TGCGCCAGCAGCTCGGGACTCCTTACCGATAGCTCCTACAATGAGCAGTTCTTC.

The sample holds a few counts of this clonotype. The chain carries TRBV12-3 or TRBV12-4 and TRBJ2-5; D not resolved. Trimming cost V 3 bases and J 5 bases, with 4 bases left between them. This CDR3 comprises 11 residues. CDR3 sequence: CASSFTETQYF. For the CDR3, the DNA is TGTGCCAGCAGTTTTACTGAGACCCAGTACTTC.

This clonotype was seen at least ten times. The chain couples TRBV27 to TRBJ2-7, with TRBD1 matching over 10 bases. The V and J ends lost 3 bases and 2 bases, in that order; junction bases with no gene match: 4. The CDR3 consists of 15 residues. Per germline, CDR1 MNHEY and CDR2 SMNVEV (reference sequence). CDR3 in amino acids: CASSFLGQGTYEQYF. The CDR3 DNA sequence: TGTGCCAGCAGTTTCTTGGGACAGGGGACCTACGAGCAGTACTTC.

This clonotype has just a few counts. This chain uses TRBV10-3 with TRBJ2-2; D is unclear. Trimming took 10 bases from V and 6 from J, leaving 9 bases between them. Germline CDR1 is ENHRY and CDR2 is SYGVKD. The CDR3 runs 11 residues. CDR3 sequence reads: CATVGSGELFF. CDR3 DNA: TGTGCCACCGTGGGGTCCGGGGAGCTGTTTTTT.

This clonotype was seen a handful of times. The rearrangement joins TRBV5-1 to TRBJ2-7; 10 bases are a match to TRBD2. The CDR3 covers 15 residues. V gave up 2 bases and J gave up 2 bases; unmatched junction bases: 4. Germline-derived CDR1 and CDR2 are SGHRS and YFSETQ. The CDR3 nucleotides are TGCGCCAGCAGCTTAGGACTAGCGGTCACCTACGAGCAGTACTTC. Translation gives CASSLGLAVTYEQYF. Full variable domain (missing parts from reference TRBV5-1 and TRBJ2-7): KAGVTQTPRYLIKTRGQQVTLSCSPISGHRSVSWYQQTPGQGLQFLFEYFSETQRNKGNFPGRFSGRQFSNSRSEMNVSTLELGDSALYLCASSLGLAVTYEQYFGPGTRLTVT.

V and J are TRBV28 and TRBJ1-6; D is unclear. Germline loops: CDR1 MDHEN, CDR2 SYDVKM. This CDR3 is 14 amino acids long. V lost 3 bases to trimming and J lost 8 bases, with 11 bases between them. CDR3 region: CASSFGDTDSPLHF. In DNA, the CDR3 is TGTGCCAGCAGTTTTGGTGACACCGATTCACCCCTCCACTTT.